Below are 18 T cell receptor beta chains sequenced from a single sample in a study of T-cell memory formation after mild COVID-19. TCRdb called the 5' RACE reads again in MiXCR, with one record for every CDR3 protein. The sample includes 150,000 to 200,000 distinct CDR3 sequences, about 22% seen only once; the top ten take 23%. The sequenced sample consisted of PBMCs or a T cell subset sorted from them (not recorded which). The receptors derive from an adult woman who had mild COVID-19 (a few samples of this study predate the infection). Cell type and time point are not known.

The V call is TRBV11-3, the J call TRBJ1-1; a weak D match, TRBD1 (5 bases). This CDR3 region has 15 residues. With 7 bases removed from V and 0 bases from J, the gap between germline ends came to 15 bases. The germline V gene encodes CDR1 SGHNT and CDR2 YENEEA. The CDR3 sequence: CASTPPGRLNTEAFF. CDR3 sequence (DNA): TGTGCCAGCACCCCGCCGGGACGCCTGAACACTGAAGCTTTCTTT.

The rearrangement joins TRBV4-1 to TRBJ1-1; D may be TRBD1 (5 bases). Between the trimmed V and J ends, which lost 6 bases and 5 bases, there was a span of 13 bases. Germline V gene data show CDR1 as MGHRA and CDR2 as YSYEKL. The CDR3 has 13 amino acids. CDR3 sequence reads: CASRPPGGTEAFF. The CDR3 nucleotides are TGCGCCAGCAGGCCACCTGGGGGGACTGAAGCTTTCTTT.

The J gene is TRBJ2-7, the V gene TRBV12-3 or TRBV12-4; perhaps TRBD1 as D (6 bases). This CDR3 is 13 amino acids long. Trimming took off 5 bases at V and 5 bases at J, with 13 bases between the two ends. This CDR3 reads CASSSPQGNEQYF. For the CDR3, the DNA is TGTGCCAGCAGTAGCCCTCAGGGGAACGAGCAGTACTTC.

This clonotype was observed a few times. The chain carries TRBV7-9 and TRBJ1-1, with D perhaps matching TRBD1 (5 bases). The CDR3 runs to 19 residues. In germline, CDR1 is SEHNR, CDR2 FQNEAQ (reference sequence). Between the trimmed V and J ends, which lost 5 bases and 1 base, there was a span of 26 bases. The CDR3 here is CASSPGGAAGPPSNTEAFF. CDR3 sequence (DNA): TGTGCCAGCAGCCCGGGGGGTGCGGCAGGACCGCCCTCGAACACTGAAGCTTTCTTT.

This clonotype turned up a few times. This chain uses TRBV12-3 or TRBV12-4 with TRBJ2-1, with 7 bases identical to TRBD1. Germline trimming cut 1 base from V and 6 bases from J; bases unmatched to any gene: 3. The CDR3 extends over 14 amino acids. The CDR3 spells CASSLETGFNEQFF. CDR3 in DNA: TGTGCCAGCAGTTTAGAGACAGGGTTCAATGAGCAGTTCTTC.

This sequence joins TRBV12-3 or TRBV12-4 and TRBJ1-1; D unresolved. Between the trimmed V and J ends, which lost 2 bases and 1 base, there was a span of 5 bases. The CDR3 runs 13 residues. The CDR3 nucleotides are TGTGCCAGCAGTTTAAAGGAGAACACTGAAGCTTTCTTT. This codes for CASSLKENTEAFF.

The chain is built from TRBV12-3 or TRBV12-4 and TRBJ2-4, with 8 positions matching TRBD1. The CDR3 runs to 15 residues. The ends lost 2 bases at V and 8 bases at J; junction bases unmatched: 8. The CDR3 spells CASSLSDRGRDIQYF. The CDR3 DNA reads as TGTGCCAGCAGTTTAAGTGACAGGGGAAGGGACATTCAGTACTTC.

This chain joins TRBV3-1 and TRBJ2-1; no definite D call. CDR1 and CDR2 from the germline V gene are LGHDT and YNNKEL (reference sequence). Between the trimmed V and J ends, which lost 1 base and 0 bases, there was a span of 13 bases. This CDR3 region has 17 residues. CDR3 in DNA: TGTGCCAGCAGCCAAGGTGAAGCGAGGAGCTCCTACAATGAGCAGTTCTTC. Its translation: CASSQGEARSSYNEQFF.

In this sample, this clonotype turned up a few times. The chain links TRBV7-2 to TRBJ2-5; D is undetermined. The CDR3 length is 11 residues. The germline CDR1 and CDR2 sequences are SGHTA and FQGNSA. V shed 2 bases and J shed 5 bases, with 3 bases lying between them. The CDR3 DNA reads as TGTGCCAGCAGCTTATTGGAGACCCAGTACTTC. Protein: CASSLLETQYF.

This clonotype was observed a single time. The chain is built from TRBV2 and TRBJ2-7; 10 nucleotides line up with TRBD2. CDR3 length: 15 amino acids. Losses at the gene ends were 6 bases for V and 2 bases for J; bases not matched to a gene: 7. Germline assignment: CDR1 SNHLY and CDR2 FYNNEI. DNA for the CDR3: TGTGCCAGCAGAGCCGGGACTAGCGTTACCTACGAGCAGTACTTC. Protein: CASRAGTSVTYEQYF.

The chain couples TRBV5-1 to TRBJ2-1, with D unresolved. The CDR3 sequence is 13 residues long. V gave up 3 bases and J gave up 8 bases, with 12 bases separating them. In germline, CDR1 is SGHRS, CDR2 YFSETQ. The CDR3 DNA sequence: TGCGCCAGCAGCTGGAACTATGGCGATGAGCAGTTCTTC. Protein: CASSWNYGDEQFF.

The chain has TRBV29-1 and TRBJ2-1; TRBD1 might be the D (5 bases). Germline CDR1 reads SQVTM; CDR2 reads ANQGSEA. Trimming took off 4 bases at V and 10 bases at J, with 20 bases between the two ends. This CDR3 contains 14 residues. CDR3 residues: CSVATDNKIWEQFF. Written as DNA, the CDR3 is TGCAGCGTTGCGACAGATAACAAAATATGGGAGCAGTTCTTC.

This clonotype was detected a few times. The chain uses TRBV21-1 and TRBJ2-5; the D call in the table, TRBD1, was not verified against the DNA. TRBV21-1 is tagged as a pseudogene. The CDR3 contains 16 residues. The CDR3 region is CASSNDLGQLQETQYF. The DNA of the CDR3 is TGTGCCAGCAGCAACGACCTCGGACAGCTCCAAGAGACCCAGTACTTC.

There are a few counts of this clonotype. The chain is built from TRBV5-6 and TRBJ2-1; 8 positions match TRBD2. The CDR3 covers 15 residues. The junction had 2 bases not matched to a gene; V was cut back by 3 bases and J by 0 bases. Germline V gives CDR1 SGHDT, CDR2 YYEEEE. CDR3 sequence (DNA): TGTGCCAGCAGCTGGGGGACTAGCTCCTACAATGAGCAGTTCTTC. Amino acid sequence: CASSWGTSSYNEQFF.

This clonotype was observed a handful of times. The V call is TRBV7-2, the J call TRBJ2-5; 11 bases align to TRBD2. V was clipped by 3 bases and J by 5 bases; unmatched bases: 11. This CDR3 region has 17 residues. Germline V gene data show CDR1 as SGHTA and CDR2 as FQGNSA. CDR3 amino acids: CASSFQDSGGAGETQYF. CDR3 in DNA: TGTGCCAGCAGCTTCCAGGATAGCGGGGGGGCCGGGGAGACCCAGTACTTC.

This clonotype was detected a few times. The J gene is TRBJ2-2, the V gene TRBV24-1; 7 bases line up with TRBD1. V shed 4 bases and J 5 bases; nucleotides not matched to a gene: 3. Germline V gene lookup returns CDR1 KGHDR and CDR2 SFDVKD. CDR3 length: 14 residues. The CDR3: CATSDYRGTGELFF. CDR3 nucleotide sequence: TGTGCCACCAGTGACTACAGGGGTACCGGGGAGCTGTTTTTT.

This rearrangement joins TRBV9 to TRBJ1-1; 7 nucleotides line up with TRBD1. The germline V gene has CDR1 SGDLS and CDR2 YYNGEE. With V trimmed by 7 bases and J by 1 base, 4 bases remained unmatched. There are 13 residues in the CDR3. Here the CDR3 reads CASAGTENTEAFF. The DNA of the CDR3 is TGTGCCAGCGCCGGGACAGAGAACACTGAAGCTTTCTTT. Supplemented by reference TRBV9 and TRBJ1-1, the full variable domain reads DSGVTQTPKHLITATGQRVTLRCSPRSGDLSVYWYQQSLDQGLQFLIQYYNGEERAKGNILERFSAQQFPDLHSELNLSSLELGDSALYFCASAGTENTEAFFGQGTRLTVV.

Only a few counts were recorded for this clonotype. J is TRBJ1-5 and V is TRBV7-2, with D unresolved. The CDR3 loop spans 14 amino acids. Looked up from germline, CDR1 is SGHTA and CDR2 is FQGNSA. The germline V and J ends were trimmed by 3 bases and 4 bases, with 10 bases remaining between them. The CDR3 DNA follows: TGTGCCAGCAGCTTTAGGGTCCGGAATCAGCCCCAGCATTTT. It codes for CASSFRVRNQPQHF. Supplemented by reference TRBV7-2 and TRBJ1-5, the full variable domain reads GAGVSQSPSNKVTEKGKDVELRCDPISGHTALYWYRQSLGQGLEFLIYFQGNSAPDKSGLPSDRFSAERTGGSVSTLTIQRTQQEDSAVYLCASSFRVRNQPQHFGDGTRLSIL.